What follows are 17 T cell receptor beta chains derived from one specimen sequenced in a study of blood T cell repertoires in COVID-19. This table comes from immunoSEQ multiplex PCR, and its TCRdb copy is limited to in-frame clones, with some not included. The sample carries around 480,000 clones, more than 70% recorded once. Sequencing was carried out using peripheral blood. The receptors stem from a woman aged 45-60 years with COVID-19, enrolled during active disease.

This clone was counted once. V usage is TRBV6-5 and J usage is TRBJ1-1; D is possibly TRBD1 (5 bases). Germline CDR1 and CDR2: MNHEY and SVGAGI. The ends were cut back, 0 bases at V and 1 base at J, with 6 bases in the middle. This CDR3 spans 14 amino acids. CDR3 in amino acids: CASSYSTANTEAFF. Here the CDR3 DNA reads TGTGCCAGCAGTTACTCGACAGCGAACACTGAAGCTTTCTTT.

This chain links TRBV29-1 with TRBJ2-1; TRBD2 matches at 8 bases. After removal of 5 bases from V and 8 bases from J, the junction contained 11 bases not matched to a gene. Germline lookup yields CDR1 SQVTM and CDR2 ANQGSEA. This CDR3 has 14 amino acids. CDR3 protein: CSVRTSLDADEQFF. CDR3 coding DNA: TGCAGCGTTCGGACTAGCCTCGACGCCGATGAGCAGTTCTTC.

This chain connects TRBV27 to TRBJ1-4, with 9 bases aligning to TRBD1. This CDR3 contains 16 residues. V was clipped by 0 bases and J by 7 bases; unmatched bases: 6. Germline CDR1 and CDR2: MNHEY and SMNVEV (reference sequence). CDR3 protein: CASSLSRQGVTEKLFF. CDR3 DNA sequence: TGTGCCAGCAGTTTATCCAGACAGGGGGTAACTGAAAAACTGTTTTTT. The variable domain in full, with the rest retrieved from reference TRBV27 and TRBJ1-4, is EAQVTQNPRYLITVTGKKLTVTCSQNMNHEYMSWYRQDPGLGLRQIYYSMNVEVTDKGDVPEGYKVSRKEKRNFPLILESPSPNQTSLYFCASSLSRQGVTEKLFFGSGTQLSVL.

The chain carries TRBV4-2 and TRBJ1-5; no definite D call. V lost 0 bases, J lost 4 bases, and 7 bases lay in between. In germline, CDR1 is LGHNA, CDR2 YNFKEQ. This CDR3 is 14 amino acids long. This CDR3 reads CASSQDGSNQPQHF. The CDR3 DNA follows: TGTGCCAGCAGCCAAGATGGCAGTAATCAGCCCCAGCATTTT.

The chain uses TRBV4-1 and TRBJ1-1; D ambiguous. The CDR3 loop spans 17 amino acids. V was shortened by 0 bases and J by 0 bases, with 14 bases between the two germline ends. CDR1 is MGHRA, CDR2 YSYEKL, per germline. In DNA form, the CDR3 reads TGCGCCAGCAGCCAAGACCCAACCGGGAGTGTGAACACTGAAGCTTTCTTT. This codes for CASSQDPTGSVNTEAFF.

This clone showed up just once. The gene calls are TRBV3-1 (or the pseudogene TRBV3-2) and TRBJ1-1; no reliable D call. Germline CDR1 reads LGHDT; CDR2 reads YNNKEL (reference sequence). V was pared by 2 bases and J by 1 base, with 11 bases between. The CDR3 runs to 15 residues. The DNA for the CDR3 is TGTGCCAGCAGCCAAATTTTGGGGAGGAACACTGAAGCTTTCTTT. This sequence encodes CASSQILGRNTEAFF.

The rearrangement uses TRBV24-1 and TRBJ2-2, with D uncertain. Germline V gene lookup returns CDR1 KGHDR and CDR2 SFDVKD. The CDR3 is 14 residues long. Trimming took 3 bases from V and 5 from J, leaving 9 bases between them. Here the CDR3 DNA reads TGTGCCACCAGTGATCGTACAGTTACCGGGGAGCTGTTTTTT. Translated: CATSDRTVTGELFF.

V and J are TRBV9 and TRBJ2-5; D may be TRBD2 (5 bases). The ends were cut back, 0 bases at V and 4 bases at J, with 10 bases in the middle. Per the germline V gene, CDR1 is SGDLS and CDR2 is YYNGEE. The CDR3 covers 14 residues. The CDR3, as DNA: TGTGCCAGCAGCGTAGTCGGGATAGGAGAGACCCAGTACTTC. Its protein is CASSVVGIGETQYF.

The chain has TRBV6-5 and TRBJ1-2; 8 nucleotides align to TRBD1. This CDR3 is built from 14 residues. Per germline, CDR1 MNHEY and CDR2 SVGAGI. The V segment lost 2 bases and the J segment 7 bases; nucleotides outside the gene matches: 6. DNA of the CDR3: TGTGCCAGCAGTTACAATCGACAGGGGACTGGCTACACCTTC. Translating it yields CASSYNRQGTGYTF.

This chain uses TRBV3-1 (or the pseudogene TRBV3-2) with TRBJ2-7; no definite D call. The CDR3 totals 14 residues. Per germline, CDR1 LGHDT and CDR2 YNNKEL (reference sequence). V was trimmed by 0 bases and J by 1 base, leaving 7 bases between them. The CDR3 loop is CASSQDQRSYEQYF. CDR3 nucleotides: TGTGCCAGCAGCCAAGATCAGCGATCCTACGAGCAGTACTTC.

CDR3: CATSPGQFYEQYF. As DNA, the CDR3 is TGTGCCACCAGTCCGGGACAATTCTACGAGCAGTACTTC. V and J are TRBV15 and TRBJ2-7; tentatively, D is TRBD1 (6 bases). Germline V gives CDR1 LNHNV, CDR2 YYDKDF (reference sequence). V was cut by 6 bases and J by 3 bases, with 12 bases left in between. This CDR3 comprises 13 residues.

The chain is built from TRBV5-6 and TRBJ1-2, with 7 positions matching TRBD1. Germline CDR1 reads SGHDT; CDR2 reads YYEEEE. The J segment lost 5 bases and the V segment lost 0 bases, leaving 7 bases of the junction unmatched. The CDR3 spans 15 residues. CDR3 coding DNA: TGTGCCAGCAGCTTGGAAAGGGGGCGACTGTATGGCTACACCTTC. This gives the protein CASSLERGRLYGYTF.

CDR3 nucleotide sequence: TGCGCCAGCAGCCCGGCAGGGGGGTCCTACGAGCAGTACTTC. Translated, it gives CASSPAGGSYEQYF. The V and J genes are TRBV5-1 and TRBJ2-7, with TRBD1 as a possible D gene (7 bases). V was cut by 4 bases and J by 1 base, with 12 bases left in between. Germline-derived CDR1 and CDR2 are SGHRS and YFSETQ. The CDR3 spans 14 residues.

The chain is built from TRBV9 and TRBJ1-1; TRBD1 agrees at 8 bases. CDR3 length: 13 amino acids. Germline V CDR1 and CDR2: SGDLS, YYNGEE. V was pared by 3 bases and J by 7 bases, with 5 bases of the junction left unmatched. CDR3 sequence reads: CASSGQGNDEAFF. The CDR3 nucleotides read TGTGCCAGCAGCGGACAGGGGAATGATGAAGCTTTCTTT.

Remarks on this clone: Distinct nucleotide sequences in the sample also encode this CDR3. The genes are TRBV7-7 and TRBJ2-2, with D possibly TRBD1 on 5 matching bases. Germline V gene sequence: CDR1 SSHAT, CDR2 FNYEAQ (reference sequence). The length of the CDR3 is 15 residues. V was clipped by 1 base and J by 0 bases, with 6 bases between them. The CDR3 DNA follows: TGTGCCAGCAGCTTAGACAGGCCGAACACCGGGGAGCTGTTTTTT. Translating gives CASSLDRPNTGELFF.

The CDR3 is CASTSFGGPGMNTEAFF. CDR3 DNA sequence: TGTGCCAGCACCTCATTCGGGGGGCCTGGCATGAACACTGAAGCTTTCTTT. The rearrangement uses TRBV3-1 (or the pseudogene TRBV3-2) and TRBJ1-1, with D maybe TRBD1 (6 bases). The germline CDR1 and CDR2 sequences are LGHDT and YNNKEL (reference sequence). The CDR3 spans 17 residues. Trimming left V 7 bases short and J 0 bases short, with 21 bases between.

CDR3 DNA: TGTGCCAGCAGCTCCTTCGGGTTAGCACGAATACCAGCTTTCTTT. It specifies CASSSFGLARIPAFF. The V call is TRBV5-6, the J call TRBJ1-1; D unclear. Germline V gene sequence: CDR1 SGHDT, CDR2 YYEEEE. Trimming removed 3 bases from V and 10 bases from J, with 22 bases in between. This CDR3 is built from 15 residues.